Below are 8 T cell receptor beta chains sequenced from a single sample in a study of shared clonotypes between healthy human individuals. Assay: immunoSEQ multiplex PCR; the TCRdb copy retains only in-frame clones and omits some. The sample yields nearly 1,000,000 clones, 60% to 85% seen once. Sequencing was carried out using memory CD4+ T cells sorted from blood. This sample's subset: CD45RA-negative fraction. The receptors were gathered from a man aged 18 to 29 in good health.

The rearrangement joins TRBV6-1 to TRBJ2-4; a weak D match, TRBD1 (5 bases). The CDR3 spans 12 residues. V was cut by 3 bases and J by 9 bases, with 9 bases left in between. Per germline, CDR1 MNHNS and CDR2 SASEGT. The CDR3 sequence: CASSDSTGIQYF. In nucleotides, the CDR3 is TGTGCCAGCAGTGACTCTACAGGCATTCAGTACTTC.

The genes are TRBV5-1 and TRBJ1-1; no definite D call. The V gene's germline CDR1 is SGHRS and CDR2 YFSETQ. The CDR3 loop spans 14 amino acids. Trimming cost V 1 base and J 4 bases, with 11 bases left between them. CDR3 sequence reads: CASSLFGDGTEAFF. CDR3 nucleotides: TGCGCCAGCAGCTTGTTTGGGGATGGCACTGAAGCTTTCTTT.

V usage is TRBV4-1 and J usage is TRBJ1-5, with D unresolved. Germline V gives CDR1 MGHRA, CDR2 YSYEKL. The V end was cut by 3 bases, the J end by 2 bases, with 11 bases between. The CDR3 runs 15 residues. The CDR3 sequence: CASSHYRSGNQPQHF. For the CDR3, the DNA is TGCGCCAGCAGCCATTACCGGTCGGGCAATCAGCCCCAGCATTTT.

The V gene is TRBV6-6, the J gene TRBJ2-2; 11 bases agree with TRBD2. In germline, CDR1 is MNHNY, CDR2 SVGAGI (reference sequence). The V gene end was trimmed by 1 base and the J gene end by 6 bases; junction bases not matched to a gene: 1. The CDR3 is 15 residues long. In nucleotides, the CDR3 is TGTGCCAGCAGTTACTTGGGACTAGCGGCCGGGGAGCTGTTTTTT. Translating it yields CASSYLGLAAGELFF.

This clone was counted a single time. This chain links TRBV19 with TRBJ1-1; no firm D call. CDR3 length: 14 residues. Germline CDR1 reads LNHDA; CDR2 reads SQIVND (reference sequence). Between the trimmed V and J ends, which lost 5 bases and 6 bases, there was a span of 16 bases. The DNA for the CDR3 is TGTGCCAGTAGTCCCCGGGCCCTGGGCCCTGAAGCTTTCTTT. Translating it yields CASSPRALGPEAFF.

This rearrangement joins TRBV5-1 to TRBJ1-1; D perhaps matches TRBD1 (6 bases). V was cut by 5 bases and J by 0 bases, with 8 bases left in between. The CDR3 loop spans 13 amino acids. Per germline, CDR1 SGHRS and CDR2 YFSETQ. The CDR3 protein is CASRTGLNTEAFF. The DNA of the CDR3 is TGCGCCAGCAGGACAGGCCTGAACACTGAAGCTTTCTTT.

The J gene is TRBJ2-6, the V gene TRBV7-2; 8 bases fit TRBD1. The ends lost 2 bases at V and 0 bases at J; junction bases unmatched: 9. Per the germline V gene, CDR1 is SGHTA and CDR2 is FQGNSA. CDR3 size: 19 residues. Written as DNA, the CDR3 is TGTGCCAGCAGCTTAACAGGGGGGCGTTCATCCTCTGGGGCCAACGTCCTGACTTTC. It yields the protein CASSLTGGRSSSGANVLTF.

This chain links TRBV7-2 with TRBJ1-6; 10 bases fit TRBD1. Germline CDR1 SGHTA, CDR2 FQGNSA. This CDR3 region has 16 residues. J was trimmed by 11 bases and V by 5 bases; bases with no gene match: 12. DNA of the CDR3: TGTGCCAGCAGCCCAACCCGGGACAGGGGAGCGGCACCCCTCCACTTT. Translated: CASSPTRDRGAAPLHF.